Shown below are 28 T cell receptor beta chains from a single sample sequenced in a study of blood T cells in healthy people across ages. The use of a sample-barcoded 5' primer and a J-beta primer mix characterized a second PCR of roughly 6 to 11 cycles. TCRdb redid the calling of the 5' RACE reads with MiXCR, one entry per CDR3 protein. In the table there are around 650,000 distinct CDR3 sequences, roughly 30% of which are singletons. Sequencing was performed on blood. These receptors were collected from a woman of 80 years or more in good health.

The chain is built from TRBV5-1 and TRBJ2-1, with TRBD1 identical over 11 bases. With 4 bases clipped from V and 4 bases from J, the junction kept 7 bases outside the gene matches. The CDR3 runs to 16 residues. Germline V CDR1 and CDR2: SGHRS, YFSETQ. The CDR3 DNA sequence: TGCGCCAGCAGCCAAGAAGGACAGGGGGCTTACAATGAGCAGTTCTTC. Amino acids: CASSQEGQGAYNEQFF.

Remarks on this clonotype: One base away lies a much larger clone, so this may be a sequencing read error. The chain has TRBV12-3 or TRBV12-4 and TRBJ1-5; perhaps TRBD1 as D (5 bases). CDR3 length: 15 residues. V lost 5 bases to trimming and J lost 3 bases, with 14 bases between them. CDR3 sequence (DNA): TGTGCCAGCAGTACCAGAATGGGGCTCAATCAGCCCCAGCATTTT. Protein: CASSTRMGLNQPQHF.

The chain has TRBV20-1 and TRBJ2-1, with D unclear. There are 11 residues in the CDR3. Germline V gene sequence: CDR1 DFQATT, CDR2 SNEGSKA (reference sequence). The CDR3 sequence: CRASIPYEQFF. The DNA of the CDR3 is TGCAGGGCGTCCATTCCCTACGAGCAGTTCTTC.

This clonotype was observed at least ten times. The V and J genes are TRBV7-2 and TRBJ1-5, with a tentative D call TRBD1 (6 bases). Deletions cut 5 bases from V and 1 base from J, with 18 bases between. CDR1 is SGHTA and CDR2 is FQGNSA in the germline V gene. The CDR3 has 17 amino acids. The CDR3 coding sequence is TGTGCCAGCAGCCTAGGGGCAGGGGAAAAAAGCAATCAGCCCCAGCATTTT. Protein product: CASSLGAGEKSNQPQHF.

This clonotype came up many times. J is TRBJ2-1 and V is TRBV7-2; 8 bases map to TRBD2. The CDR3 sequence is 16 residues long. The germline V gene encodes CDR1 SGHTA and CDR2 FQGNSA. V dropped 5 bases and J dropped 10; count of bases not matched to a gene: 16. This chain's CDR3 is CASSRGGAEGVLEQFF. The DNA of the CDR3 is TGTGCCAGCAGCCGGGGGGGGGCAGAGGGGGTTTTGGAGCAGTTCTTC.

Many counts were recorded for this clonotype. The chain has TRBV2 and TRBJ2-6; the match to TRBD1 covers 7 bases. J gave up 0 bases and V 5 bases, and 7 bases lay outside the gene matches. Germline CDR1 reads SNHLY; CDR2 reads FYNNEI. This CDR3 has 17 residues. CDR3 in amino acids: CASSPDRVNSGANVLTF. In DNA, the CDR3 is TGTGCCAGCAGTCCCGACAGGGTCAACTCTGGGGCCAACGTCCTGACTTTC.

This clonotype was recorded many times. This sequence joins TRBV10-3 and TRBJ2-4, with D perhaps assigned TRBD1 or TRBD2 (5 bases each). Deletions cut 0 bases from V and 0 bases from J, with 15 bases between. From germline, CDR1 is ENHRY and CDR2 SYGVKD. CDR3 length equals 18 residues. CDR3 sequence (DNA): TGTGCCATCAGTGAGTCTCATGGGACCGATTTAGCCAAAAACATTCAGTACTTC. It codes for CAISESHGTDLAKNIQYF.

Ten or more counts support this clonotype. The rearrangement uses TRBV5-4 and TRBJ2-1; 9 bases match TRBD1. The germline gives CDR1 SGHNT, CDR2 YYREEE (reference sequence). V lost 4 bases, J lost 8 bases, and 10 bases stayed unmatched. This CDR3 contains 15 residues. In DNA form, the CDR3 reads TGTGCCAGCAGCGCCCCGGGACAGGGTCGGGATGAGCAGTTCTTC. Its protein product is CASSAPGQGRDEQFF. The entire variable domain, with the rest obtained from reference TRBV5-4 and TRBJ2-1, is as follows: ETGVTQSPTHLIKTRGQQVTLRCSSQSGHNTVSWYQQALGQGPQFIFQYYREEENGRGNFPPRFSGLQFPNYSSELNVNALELDDSALYLCASSAPGQGRDEQFFGPGTRLTVL.

In its sample, this clonotype was seen a few times. This chain joins TRBV6-1 and TRBJ1-1; no definite D call. Trimming shortened V by 1 base and J by 3 bases, and 6 bases separated the two germline ends. The CDR3 consists of 13 residues. Per the germline V gene, CDR1 is MNHNS and CDR2 is SASEGT. CDR3 bases: TGTGCCAGCAGTGAAGAGGGAGACACTGAAGCTTTCTTT. This encodes CASSEEGDTEAFF.

This clonotype occurred a few times. The chain combines TRBV5-1 with TRBJ1-1, with 9 bases lining up with TRBD1. The CDR3 extends over 15 amino acids. Germline CDR1 reads SGHRS; CDR2 reads YFSETQ. With 3 bases clipped from V and 5 bases from J, the junction kept 8 bases outside the gene matches. The CDR3, as DNA: TGCGCCAGCAGCTCGTCCGGGACAGGGAAAACTGAAGCTTTCTTT. This translates into CASSSSGTGKTEAFF.

Remarks on this clonotype: This may come from a read error, since a much larger clone is one base off. The chain employs TRBV30 and TRBJ2-6; weak D call: TRBD1 (5 bases). Germline V gives CDR1 GTSNPN, CDR2 SVGIG (reference sequence). The CDR3 loop spans 15 amino acids. The CDR3 DNA sequence: TGTGCCTGGGCTCACGGGCGATCTGGGGCCAACGTCCGGACTTTC. It translates to CAWAHGRSGANVRTF.

This clonotype has ten or more counts. The chain joins TRBV20-1 to TRBJ2-7; D may be TRBD1 (5 bases). V dropped 2 bases and J dropped 0 bases, with 11 bases sitting between them. Germline CDR1 is DFQATT and CDR2 is SNEGSKA (reference sequence). There are 14 residues in the CDR3. CDR3 region: CSARSTALSYEQYF. DNA of the CDR3: TGCAGTGCTAGATCGACAGCTCTCTCCTACGAGCAGTACTTC.

V is TRBV6-6 and J is TRBJ1-5, with D tentatively TRBD1 (5 bases). Germline values: CDR1 MNHNY, CDR2 SVGAGI (reference sequence). Trimming cost V 6 bases and J 5 bases, with 11 bases left between them. The CDR3 spans 13 residues. The CDR3 protein is CASRLTVDQPQHF. The CDR3 DNA reads as TGTGCCAGCAGATTGACAGTCGATCAGCCCCAGCATTTT.

As for this clonotype: A much larger clonotype is one base distant, so this may be a read error. This chain uses TRBV7-2 with TRBJ2-7, with TRBD2 identical over 11 bases. V was clipped by 5 bases and J by 9 bases; unmatched bases: 12. CDR1 SGHTA and CDR2 FQGNSA come from the germline V gene. The CDR3 totals 15 residues. CDR3 sequence: CASSLSSGGPFAQYF. CDR3 DNA: TGTGCCAGCAGCCTCTCTAGCGGGGGGCCTTTTGCGCAGTACTTC.

Worth noting for this clonotype: This may stem from a read error, because a much larger clone lies one nucleotide away. The genes are TRBV7-2 and TRBJ2-1; TRBD2 matches 11 bases. Germline V lookup: CDR1 SGHTA, CDR2 FQGNSA. After removal of 4 bases from V and 8 bases from J, the junction contained 10 bases not matched to a gene. There are 16 residues in the CDR3. The CDR3 region has the DNA TGTGCCAGCAGCTCCACGAGTAGCGGGGGGGGATATGAGCAGTTCTTC. Protein: CASSSTSSGGGYEQFF.

This clonotype was observed many times. The rearrangement joins TRBV30 to TRBJ2-5, with 9 bases aligning to TRBD2. After removal of 0 bases from V and 2 bases from J, the junction contained 4 bases not matched to a gene. Germline-derived CDR1 and CDR2 are GTSNPN and SVGIG (reference sequence). The CDR3 is 15 residues long. The CDR3 here is CAWSVAGGSQETQYF. CDR3 nucleotides: TGTGCCTGGAGTGTAGCGGGGGGATCTCAAGAGACCCAGTACTTC.

This clonotype was seen at least ten times. The genes are TRBV12-3 or TRBV12-4 and TRBJ1-3; no reliable D call. The CDR3 runs 12 residues. The V and J ends lost 6 bases and 0 bases respectively, with 3 bases between them. The CDR3 reads CASSLSGNTIYF. The CDR3 region has the DNA TGTGCCAGCAGCCTCTCTGGAAACACCATATATTTT.

This clonotype was recorded a few times. The rearrangement links TRBV30 to TRBJ1-6; 10 nucleotides line up with TRBD1. Germline V gene lookup returns CDR1 GTSNPN and CDR2 SVGIG (reference sequence). The CDR3 has 15 amino acids. Trimming removed 1 base from V and 8 bases from J; junction bases left unmatched: 5. The CDR3 is CAWSADRGRHSPLHF. The CDR3 DNA follows: TGTGCCTGGAGTGCCGACAGGGGGCGTCATTCACCCCTCCACTTT.

This chain connects TRBV6-2 or TRBV6-3 to TRBJ1-2, with TRBD1 as a possible D gene (5 bases). Deletions cut 1 base from V and 4 bases from J, with 10 bases between. CDR3 length: 14 amino acids. The germline gives CDR1 MNHEY, CDR2 SVGEGT. This CDR3 reads CASSYLAGGYGYTF. The CDR3 nucleotides are TGTGCCAGCAGTTACTTGGCCGGGGGCTATGGCTACACCTTC.

This chain connects TRBV5-8 to TRBJ2-5; maybe TRBD2 (7 bases). The V end was cut by 10 bases, the J end by 11 bases, with 24 bases between. CDR1 is SGHTS and CDR2 is YDEGEE in the germline V gene. The CDR3 contains 13 residues. The CDR3 is CAPKVRGAGEQYF. CDR3 nucleotides: TGTGCCCCCAAGGTACGGGGGGCTGGTGAGCAGTACTTC.

Details on this clonotype: Since a much larger clone is just one base distant, this may be a read error. The CDR3 sequence: CASSRARGGTEAFF. The CDR3, as DNA: TGTGCCAGCAGCCGCGCCCGGGGAGGGACTGAAGCTTTCTTT. The chain employs TRBV7-2 and TRBJ1-1; D is uncertain. The V gene's germline CDR1 is SGHTA and CDR2 FQGNSA. Trimming removed 5 bases from V and 5 bases from J, with 15 bases in between. The CDR3 has 14 residues.

This clonotype was detected only a few times. Relative to the germline gene, one junction end is altered; a read error may explain this. The chain carries TRBV4-2 and TRBJ2-1; the D is unclear. CDR1 is LGHNA and CDR2 is YNFKEQ in the germline V gene. The CDR3 consists of 13 residues. The CDR3 nucleotides read TGTGCCGGCAGTCAGGTAATGGGCAATGAGCAGTTCTTC. It codes for CAGSQVMGNEQFF.

In the case of this clonotype: A much larger clone lies a single base off, so this may be a read error. The gene calls are TRBV30 and TRBJ2-1, with 12 bases aligning to TRBD2. V was pared by 3 bases and J by 12 bases, with 9 bases of the junction left unmatched. The CDR3 is 14 residues long. Germline V gene data show CDR1 as GTSNPN and CDR2 as SVGIG (reference sequence). The CDR3 bases are TGTGCCTGGAGAGGACTAGCGGGGCAGGGTGGGCAGTTCTTC. It encodes CAWRGLAGQGGQFF.

There are a few counts of this clonotype. The chain combines TRBV7-2 with TRBJ2-2; 8 bases map to TRBD1. This CDR3 is 15 amino acids long. V lost 6 bases, J lost 7 bases, and 10 bases stayed unmatched. CDR1 and CDR2 from the germline V gene are SGHTA and FQGNSA. This CDR3 is CASRKGGTGGGELFF. CDR3 nucleotide sequence: TGTGCCAGCAGAAAAGGAGGGACAGGCGGCGGGGAGCTGTTTTTT. The full variable domain, completed using reference TRBV7-2 and TRBJ2-2, is GAGVSQSPSNKVTEKGKDVELRCDPISGHTALYWYRQSLGQGLEFLIYFQGNSAPDKSGLPSDRFSAERTGGSVSTLTIQRTQQEDSAVYLCASRKGGTGGGELFFGEGSRLTVL.

The table lists this clonotype with many counts. The chain carries TRBV6-2 or TRBV6-3 and TRBJ2-4; D possibly corresponds to TRBD2 (6 bases). This CDR3 comprises 11 residues. From germline, CDR1 is MNHEY and CDR2 SVGEGT. The V end was cut by 6 bases, the J end by 15 bases, with 15 bases between. Here the CDR3 DNA reads TGTGCCAGCAGCCCCGGGACTTCTAGGTACTTC. Translation: CASSPGTSRYF.

This clonotype was detected ten times or more. This chain links TRBV2 with TRBJ1-6, with D possibly matching TRBD1 (5 bases). Trimming shortened V by 6 bases and J by 7 bases, and 10 bases separated the two germline ends. Germline V gene sequence: CDR1 SNHLY, CDR2 FYNNEI. The CDR3 loop spans 13 amino acids. The CDR3 nucleotides are TGTGCCAGCAGGGCAGGGCGAAATTCACCCCTCCACTTT. Translation gives CASRAGRNSPLHF.

On this clonotype itself: At one end, the junction sequence differs from germline, possibly due to a read error. The chain links TRBV15 to TRBJ2-3, with no clear D. Looked up from germline, CDR1 is LNHNV and CDR2 is YYDKDF (reference sequence). This CDR3 is 11 amino acids long. DNA for the CDR3: TGTGCCACCAGCGGAACAGATACGCGGTATTTT. This sequence encodes CATSGTDTRYF.

This clonotype turned up a few times. The chain joins TRBV2 to TRBJ1-1; no clear D gene. This CDR3 spans 16 amino acids. Trimming pared 2 bases from V and 2 bases from J, leaving 15 bases between. Germline-derived CDR1 and CDR2 are SNHLY and FYNNEI. CDR3 in amino acids: CASSEKLLQSNTEAFF. DNA of the CDR3: TGTGCCAGCAGTGAAAAGTTATTGCAGAGCAACACTGAAGCTTTCTTT.